The 25 T cell receptor beta chains listed next were all sequenced from one sample in a study of cytomegalovirus exposure and HLA in healthy donors. The table came from immunoSEQ multiplex PCR; TCRdb's copy has only in-frame clones and leaves some out. Among hundreds of thousands of clones listed, 75% to 90% were seen once. The specimen was PBMCs. The source of these receptors is a woman aged 25 to 39 in good health and CMV-seropositive.

The chain combines TRBV6-5 with TRBJ1-1; no clear D gene. V lost 8 bases and J 1 base, leaving 14 bases between the germline ends. Germline V gene sequence: CDR1 MNHEY, CDR2 SVGAGI. This CDR3 is built from 14 residues. CDR3 sequence (DNA): TGTGCCAGCCAGTTAATACGTGAGAACACTGAAGCTTTCTTT. This sequence encodes CASQLIRENTEAFF.

This clone has at least ten counts. This chain connects TRBV15 to TRBJ2-7, with TRBD2 identical over 10 bases. Germline V lookup: CDR1 LNHNV, CDR2 YYDKDF (reference sequence). V trimming: 0 bases; J trimming: 2 bases; junction bases outside the gene matches: 1. The CDR3 covers 15 residues. CDR3 region: CATSRDLAGAYEQYF. In DNA, the CDR3 is TGTGCCACCAGCAGAGATCTAGCGGGAGCCTACGAGCAGTACTTC. The whole variable domain, remainder taken from reference TRBV15 and TRBJ2-7, is DAMVIQNPRYQVTQFGKPVTLSCSQTLNHNVMYWYQQKSSQAPKLLFHYYDKDFNNEADTPDNFQSRRPNTSFCFLDIRSPGLGDTAMYLCATSRDLAGAYEQYFGPGTRLTVT.

The chain recombines TRBV27 with TRBJ2-7, with 9 nucleotides matching TRBD1. The length of the CDR3 is 12 residues. V dropped 5 bases and J dropped 7; count of bases not matched to a gene: 3. Germline V gives CDR1 MNHEY, CDR2 SMNVEV (reference sequence). The DNA for the CDR3 is TGTGCCAGCAGTCGACAGGGGGGTGAGCAGTACTTC. Translated, it gives CASSRQGGEQYF.

The V and J genes are TRBV25-1 and TRBJ2-5; the D is unclear. Trimming stripped 0 bases from V and 7 bases from J, with 6 bases between. This CDR3 contains 12 residues. The germline gives CDR1 MGHDK, CDR2 SYGVNS. The CDR3 sequence is CASSEYYGTQYF. CDR3 DNA sequence: TGTGCCAGCAGTGAATATTACGGGACCCAGTACTTC.

The rearrangement joins TRBV2 to TRBJ1-4; D may be TRBD1 (6 bases). The V gene lost 1 base and the J gene lost 4 bases, with 7 bases spanning the gap. Germline V gives CDR1 SNHLY, CDR2 FYNNEI. CDR3 length: 14 amino acids. CDR3 coding DNA: TGTGCCAGCAGTGAAGTGGACAGTAATGAAAAACTGTTTTTT. It yields the protein CASSEVDSNEKLFF.

The rearrangement links TRBV27 to TRBJ2-6; the D is unclear. The V gene's germline CDR1 is MNHEY and CDR2 SMNVEV (reference sequence). Trimming removed 7 bases from V and 1 base from J, with 8 bases in between. The CDR3 consists of 14 residues. The CDR3 loop reads CASKWGSGANVLTF. DNA of the CDR3: TGTGCCAGCAAGTGGGGTTCTGGGGCCAACGTCCTGACTTTC.

The chain employs TRBV7-9 and TRBJ1-2; a possible D gene is TRBD1 (6 bases). Between the trimmed V and J ends, which lost 5 bases and 6 bases, there was a span of 16 bases. The length of the CDR3 is 14 residues. CDR1 is SEHNR, CDR2 FQNEAQ, per germline (reference sequence). The CDR3 bases are TGTGCCAGCAGCCCAACAGGGTCGAGAGATGGCTACACCTTC. It encodes CASSPTGSRDGYTF.

About this clone: Distinct nucleotide sequences in the sample also encode this CDR3. The chain has TRBV19 and TRBJ1-2, with a possible D match to TRBD1 (5 bases). This CDR3 contains 12 residues. Germline lookup yields CDR1 LNHDA and CDR2 SQIVND (reference sequence). V dropped 9 bases and J dropped 5 bases, with 13 bases sitting between them. This chain's CDR3 is CASSGGTYGYTF. CDR3 DNA: TGTGCCAGCTCCGGGGGAACTTATGGCTACACCTTC.

J is TRBJ1-1 and V is TRBV27; D unclear. CDR1 is MNHEY, CDR2 SMNVEV, per germline (reference sequence). Deletions cut 10 bases from V and 1 base from J, with 7 bases between. The CDR3 length is 11 residues. The CDR3, as DNA: TGTGCCACCCTACAGAACACTGAAGCTTTCTTT. Residues: CATLQNTEAFF.

The chain recombines TRBV7-6 with TRBJ1-5; no clear D. The CDR3 consists of 13 residues. Trimming pared 10 bases from V and 3 bases from J, leaving 13 bases between. The V gene's germline CDR1 is SGHVS and CDR2 FNYEAQ. The CDR3 here is CATRGGPNQPQHF. The CDR3 nucleotides read TGTGCCACCCGGGGAGGGCCCAATCAGCCCCAGCATTTT.

The chain combines TRBV19 with TRBJ1-2; D gene ambiguous. Germline V gene sequence: CDR1 LNHDA, CDR2 SQIVND (reference sequence). V gave up 2 bases and J gave up 8 bases, with 12 bases separating them. The CDR3 covers 13 residues. CDR3: CASSIPPAGGYTF. The CDR3, as DNA: TGTGCCAGTAGTATACCGCCCGCCGGAGGCTACACCTTC.

This rearrangement joins TRBV5-1 to TRBJ2-7; 10 nucleotides match TRBD1. The germline V gene encodes CDR1 SGHRS and CDR2 YFSETQ. The junction had 9 bases not matched to a gene; V was cut back by 4 bases and J by 5 bases. This CDR3 is built from 15 residues. Here the CDR3 reads CASSIRTGGLDEQYF. In nucleotides, the CDR3 is TGCGCCAGCAGCATACGGACAGGGGGATTGGACGAGCAGTACTTC.

The V and J genes are TRBV20-1 and TRBJ2-1, with D perhaps TRBD2 (6 bases). V dropped 2 bases and J dropped 8 bases, with 7 bases sitting between them. The CDR3 has 11 amino acids. Germline CDR1 reads DFQATT; CDR2 reads SNEGSKA (reference sequence). CDR3 sequence (DNA): TGCAGTGCTAGATCGGGGGATGAGCAGTTCTTC. Translating it yields CSARSGDEQFF.

The J gene is TRBJ2-3, the V gene TRBV5-4; the match to TRBD2 covers 8 bases. Trimming removed 4 bases from V and 5 bases from J; junction bases left unmatched: 3. The CDR3 extends over 13 amino acids. Germline CDR1 reads SGHNT; CDR2 reads YYREEE (reference sequence). CDR3 in amino acids: CASSERELDTQYF. Written as DNA, the CDR3 is TGTGCCAGCAGCGAGCGGGAGTTAGATACGCAGTATTTT. The entire variable domain, with the rest obtained from reference TRBV5-4 and TRBJ2-3, is as follows: ETGVTQSPTHLIKTRGQQVTLRCSSQSGHNTVSWYQQALGQGPQFIFQYYREEENGRGNFPPRFSGLQFPNYSSELNVNALELDDSALYLCASSERELDTQYFGPGTRLTVL.

This sequence joins TRBV7-9 and TRBJ2-7; no firm D call. Germline assignment: CDR1 SEHNR and CDR2 FQNEAQ (reference sequence). V was clipped by 5 bases and J by 6 bases, with 20 bases between them. The CDR3 is made up of 15 amino acids. This chain's CDR3 is CASSPGSPVDTEQYF. Written as DNA, the CDR3 is TGTGCCAGCAGCCCCGGGTCACCCGTGGATACCGAGCAGTACTTC.

The chain recombines TRBV5-1 with TRBJ2-2, with D perhaps matching TRBD2 (6 bases). Germline-derived CDR1 and CDR2 are SGHRS and YFSETQ. The CDR3 contains 15 residues. Trimming removed 4 bases at V and 1 base at J, with 11 bases between. CDR3 bases: TGCGCCAGCAGCGGAGGGACGGGGAACACCGGGGAGCTGTTTTTT. Translating gives CASSGGTGNTGELFF.

The chain joins TRBV27 to TRBJ1-3; D is unclear. The CDR3 is 14 amino acids. Germline CDR1 is MNHEY and CDR2 is SMNVEV (reference sequence). The ends were cut back, 5 bases at V and 2 bases at J, with 10 bases in the middle. CDR3 residues: CASSPFSAGNTIYF. As DNA, the CDR3 is TGTGCCAGCAGTCCTTTCTCGGCTGGAAACACCATATATTTT.

In DNA, the CDR3 is TGTGCCAGCAGCGAGGAGGGAGGGTACAATGAGCAGTTCTTC. Translation: CASSEEGGYNEQFF. The gene calls are TRBV9 and TRBJ2-1; 7 positions agree with TRBD2. The germline V gene has CDR1 SGDLS and CDR2 YYNGEE. The CDR3 runs to 14 residues. The V segment lost 3 bases and the J segment 4 bases; nucleotides outside the gene matches: 4.

The CDR3 DNA follows: TGTGCCAGCAGCCTACAGACTAGCGTGAACACCGGGGAGCTGTTTTTT. Its translation is CASSLQTSVNTGELFF. The chain recombines TRBV11-2 with TRBJ2-2; 8 bases line up with TRBD2. J gave up 1 base and V 5 bases, and 6 bases lay outside the gene matches. In germline, CDR1 is SGHAT, CDR2 FQNNGV. The CDR3 covers 16 residues.

J is TRBJ1-2 and V is TRBV5-1, with D possibly TRBD1 on 6 matching bases. CDR3 length: 14 amino acids. CDR1 and CDR2 (germline): SGHRS, YFSETQ. Trimming removed 6 bases at V and 4 bases at J, with 16 bases between. The CDR3 loop reads CASTSRTDPYGYTF. The CDR3 coding sequence is TGCGCCAGCACCTCGCGGACAGATCCCTATGGCTACACCTTC.

The rearrangement uses TRBV5-1 and TRBJ1-1; D might be TRBD1 (5 bases). V lost 7 bases, J lost 3 bases, and 16 bases lay in between. This CDR3 spans 14 amino acids. CDR1 SGHRS and CDR2 YFSETQ come from the germline V gene. The chain's CDR3 is CASAQVREYTEAFF. In DNA form, the CDR3 reads TGCGCCAGCGCACAGGTCAGGGAGTACACTGAAGCTTTCTTT.

The chain carries TRBV5-8 and TRBJ2-7; TRBD1 or TRBD2 may be the D gene (6 bases each). V dropped 2 bases and J dropped 3 bases, with 21 bases sitting between them. The CDR3 is made up of 17 amino acids. The V gene's germline CDR1 is SGHTS and CDR2 YDEGEE. DNA of the CDR3: TGTGCCAGCAGCTTCCACAAGGAGGGGGGACGGATCTACGAGCAGTACTTC. Translated, it gives CASSFHKEGGRIYEQYF.

This rearrangement joins TRBV27 to TRBJ1-5; 10 bases map to TRBD1. After removal of 6 bases from V and 6 bases from J, the junction contained 11 bases not matched to a gene. Germline V lookup: CDR1 MNHEY, CDR2 SMNVEV (reference sequence). The CDR3 runs to 16 residues. The CDR3 sequence: CASSMGQGLGSQPQHF. CDR3 DNA sequence: TGTGCCAGCAGCATGGGACAGGGGTTAGGATCTCAGCCCCAGCATTTT.

This clone has a handful of counts. The rearrangement links TRBV11-2 to TRBJ2-1, with a tentative D call TRBD2 (6 bases). The V gene lost 6 bases and the J gene lost 0 bases, with 12 bases spanning the gap. This CDR3 is built from 15 residues. From germline, CDR1 is SGHAT and CDR2 FQNNGV. The CDR3 is CASRLVGSSYNEQFF. The CDR3 region has the DNA TGTGCCAGCAGGCTGGTCGGGAGCTCCTACAATGAGCAGTTCTTC. Complete variable domain (other parts from reference TRBV11-2 and TRBJ2-1): EAGVAQSPRYKIIEKRQSVAFWCNPISGHATLYWYQQILGQGPKLLIQFQNNGVVDDSQLPKDRFSAERLKGVDSTLKIQPAKLEDSAVYLCASRLVGSSYNEQFFGPGTRLTVL.

This sequence joins TRBV11-3 and TRBJ2-2, with 7 bases that match TRBD1. Germline-derived CDR1 and CDR2 are SGHNT and YENEEA. The CDR3 is 14 residues long. Trimming removed 4 bases from V and 7 bases from J; junction bases left unmatched: 6. CDR3 nucleotides: TGTGCCAGCAGCTACAGGGGCCTGGGCGGGGAGCTGTTTTTT. As protein: CASSYRGLGGELFF.